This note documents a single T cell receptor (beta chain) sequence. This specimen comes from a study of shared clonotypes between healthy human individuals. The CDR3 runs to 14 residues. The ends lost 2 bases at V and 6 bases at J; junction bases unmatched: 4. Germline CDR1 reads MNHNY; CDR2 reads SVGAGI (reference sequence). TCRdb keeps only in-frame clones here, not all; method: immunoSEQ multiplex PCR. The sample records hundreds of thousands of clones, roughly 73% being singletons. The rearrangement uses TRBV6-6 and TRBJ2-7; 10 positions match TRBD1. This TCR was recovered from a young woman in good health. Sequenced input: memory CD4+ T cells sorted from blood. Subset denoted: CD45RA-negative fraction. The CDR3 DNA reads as TGTGCCAGCAGTTACGGGACAGGGGTGGGCGAGCAGTACTTC. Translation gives CASSYGTGVGEQYF.